This record looks at one T cell receptor (beta chain) sequence and its context. These data originate in a study of blood T cell repertoires in COVID-19. Study as a whole: T cells, B-cell-depleted T cells, or PBMCs supplied cDNA or gDNA.

Per the study methods: Cell counts per sample came from amplifying reference gene primers. Profiling relied on immunoSEQ multiplex PCR, and the TCRdb table lists in-frame clones only, not all of them. V, J and clone size are those of that table, while D and trimming were read from the DNA. The sample holds under 45,000 clones, over 70% seen once. CDR3 length: 15 residues. Unmatched junction bases numbered 10, after V lost 4 bases and J lost 5 bases. CDR1 is KGHSH, CDR2 LQKENI, per germline. Sequencing was performed on peripheral blood. The rearrangement links TRBV18 to TRBJ2-5, with 7 bases fitting TRBD1. The source is a man older than 75 with active COVID-19. CDR3 nucleotide sequence: TGTGCCAGCTCACTAAACAGGGGTACTGAGGAGACCCAGTACTTC. Protein sequence: CASSLNRGTEETQYF.